This record looks at one T cell receptor (beta chain) sequence and its context. The sample originates from a study of blood T cell repertoires in COVID-19. Study as a whole: COVID-19 samples, acute and convalescent, were from the United States, Italy and Spain. The cDNA or gDNA used as material had been derived from T cells, B-cell-depleted T cells, or PBMCs.

V lost 1 base and J lost 7, with 12 bases in between. The germline CDR1 and CDR2 sequences are SGHTS and YDEGEE. The CDR3 spans 15 residues. Original analysis: Amplification of reference gene primers provided the estimated nucleated cell counts. Here immunoSEQ multiplex PCR was the method, and the copy in TCRdb shows in-frame clones only, minus some. V, J and clone size are taken as reported in that table, and D and trimming were inferred from the DNA itself. The sample comprises around 130,000 clones, roughly 84% of which are singletons, and 9.5% to 15% rests with the top ten. Sequencing input: peripheral blood. The TCR originated in a woman between 25 and 40 years old who had recovered from COVID-19. The chain recombines TRBV5-8 with TRBJ1-6; D is unresolved. CDR3 nucleotide sequence: TGTGCCAGCAGCTTGAGAGTGTTAGCGAATTCACCCCTCCACTTT. It yields the protein CASSLRVLANSPLHF.